This TCR beta chain was captured by sequencing in a study of neurological immune-mediated disorders. The J segment lost 2 bases and the V segment lost 1 base, leaving 1 base of the junction unmatched. Germline V gives CDR1 SEHNR, CDR2 FQNEAQ (reference sequence). CDR3 length: 15 residues. There are many counts of this clonotype. Sample time point: longitudinal time-point 1 (baseline). Via MiXCR, TCRdb re-called the 5' RACE reads, giving one row per CDR3 protein. The sample includes tens of thousands of distinct CDR3 sequences, roughly 13% of them seen just once. The rearrangement links TRBV7-9 to TRBJ2-3; 9 nucleotides match TRBD1. This clonotype was obtained from a female donor with HTLV-1-associated myelopathy (HAM/TSP). The source material was PBMCs. This chain's CDR3 is CASSLGTGVTDTQYF. The CDR3 DNA sequence: TGTGCCAGCAGCTTAGGGACAGGGGTCACAGATACGCAGTATTTT.